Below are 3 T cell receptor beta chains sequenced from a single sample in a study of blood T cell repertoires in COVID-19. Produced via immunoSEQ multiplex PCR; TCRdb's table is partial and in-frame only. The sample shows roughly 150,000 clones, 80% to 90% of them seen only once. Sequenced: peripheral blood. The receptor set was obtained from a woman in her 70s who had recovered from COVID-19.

The CDR3 spells CSALGGGVYTF. The CDR3 nucleotides are TGCAGTGCTCTAGGGGGGGGTGTCTACACCTTC. The chain is built from TRBV20-1 and TRBJ1-2, with D perhaps TRBD1 (6 bases). Germline-derived CDR1 and CDR2 are DFQATT and SNEGSKA (reference sequence). Trimming took off 5 bases at V and 10 bases at J, with 14 bases between the two ends. The CDR3 is 11 residues long.

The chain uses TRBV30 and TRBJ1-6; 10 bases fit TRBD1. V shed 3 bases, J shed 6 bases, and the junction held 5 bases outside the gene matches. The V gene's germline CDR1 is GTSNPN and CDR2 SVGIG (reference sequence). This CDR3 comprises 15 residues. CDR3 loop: CAWSADRGPNSPLHF. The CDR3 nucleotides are TGTGCCTGGAGCGCCGACAGGGGGCCTAATTCACCCCTCCACTTT.

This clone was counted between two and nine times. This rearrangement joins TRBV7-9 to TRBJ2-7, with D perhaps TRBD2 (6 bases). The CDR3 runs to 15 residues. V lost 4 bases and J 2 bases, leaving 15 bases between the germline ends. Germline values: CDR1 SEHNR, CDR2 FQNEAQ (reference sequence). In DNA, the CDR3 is TGTGCCAGCAGCTCGTGGGGCGGGGCTACCTACGAGCAGTACTTC. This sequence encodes CASSSWGGATYEQYF. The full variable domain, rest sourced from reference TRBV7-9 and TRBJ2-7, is DTGVSQNPRHKITKRGQNVTFRCDPISEHNRLYWYRQTLGQGPEFLTYFQNEAQLEKSRLLSDRFSAERPKGSFSTLEIQRTEQGDSAMYLCASSSWGGATYEQYFGPGTRLTVT.